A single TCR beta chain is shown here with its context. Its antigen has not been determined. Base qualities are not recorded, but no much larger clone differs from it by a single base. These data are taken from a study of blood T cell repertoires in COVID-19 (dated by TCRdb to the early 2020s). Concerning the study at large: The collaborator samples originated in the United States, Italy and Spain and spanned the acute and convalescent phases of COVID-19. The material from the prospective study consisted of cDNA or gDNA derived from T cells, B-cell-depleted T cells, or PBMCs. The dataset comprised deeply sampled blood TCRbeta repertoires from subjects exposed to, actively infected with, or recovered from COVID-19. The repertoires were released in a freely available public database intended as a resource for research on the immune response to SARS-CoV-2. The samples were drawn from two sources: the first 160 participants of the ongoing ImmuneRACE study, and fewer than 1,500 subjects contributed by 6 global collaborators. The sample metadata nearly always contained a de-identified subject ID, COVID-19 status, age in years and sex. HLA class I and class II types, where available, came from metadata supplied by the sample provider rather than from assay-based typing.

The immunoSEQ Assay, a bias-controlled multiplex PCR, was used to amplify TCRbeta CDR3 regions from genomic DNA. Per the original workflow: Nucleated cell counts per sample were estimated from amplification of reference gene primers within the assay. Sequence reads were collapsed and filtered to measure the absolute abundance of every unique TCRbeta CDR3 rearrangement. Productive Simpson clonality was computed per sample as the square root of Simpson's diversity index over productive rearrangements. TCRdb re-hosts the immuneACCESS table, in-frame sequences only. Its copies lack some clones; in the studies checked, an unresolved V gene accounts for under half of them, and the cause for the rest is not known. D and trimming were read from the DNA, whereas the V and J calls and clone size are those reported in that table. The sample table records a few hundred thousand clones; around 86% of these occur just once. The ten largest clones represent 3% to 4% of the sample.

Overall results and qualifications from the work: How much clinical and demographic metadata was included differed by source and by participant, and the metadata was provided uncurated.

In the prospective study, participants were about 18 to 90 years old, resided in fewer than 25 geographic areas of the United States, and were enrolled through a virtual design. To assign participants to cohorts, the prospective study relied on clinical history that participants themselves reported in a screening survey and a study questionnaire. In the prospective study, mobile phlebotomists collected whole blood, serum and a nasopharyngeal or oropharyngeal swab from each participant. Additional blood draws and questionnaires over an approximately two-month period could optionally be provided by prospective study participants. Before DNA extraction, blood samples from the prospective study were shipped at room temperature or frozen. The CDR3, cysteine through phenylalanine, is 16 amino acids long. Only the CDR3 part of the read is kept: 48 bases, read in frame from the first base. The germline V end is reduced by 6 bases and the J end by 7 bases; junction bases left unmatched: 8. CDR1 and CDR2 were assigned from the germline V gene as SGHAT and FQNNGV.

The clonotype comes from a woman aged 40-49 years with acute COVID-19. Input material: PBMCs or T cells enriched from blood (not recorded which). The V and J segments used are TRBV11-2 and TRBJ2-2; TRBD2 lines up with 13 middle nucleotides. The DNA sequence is TGTGCCAGCAGATCGCAGACTAGCGGGAGGTTCGGGGAGCTGTTTTTT. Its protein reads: CASRSQTSGRFGELFF.